This T cell receptor (beta chain) appears in the sequencing data of a study of shared clonotypes between healthy human individuals (dated by TCRdb to about 2020). For the wider study: The cohort included a few men and two women between 18 and 49 years of age. Blood TCR repertoires of several healthy adults were deeply sequenced to estimate repertoire size and the extent of clonotype sharing between individuals. Leukapheresis yielded between about 0.94 and 8.9 billion PBMCs per donor. Per donor, three plates each were used for CD4 naive and CD4 memory, two for CD8 naive, and one for CD8 memory. To increase sequencing depth and limit assay-specific biases, TCR repertoire library preparation and sequencing were carried out by different laboratories using diverse techniques. Overall results and qualifications from the work: Pairwise subsampling indicated that sequencing depth was expected to affect the degree of clonotype sharing among donors. Estimated clonotype richness was generally larger for naive than for memory subsets. Because the study included only a small number of donors, the genetic and exposure-history diversity represented was limited. Sampling was restricted to blood, and TCR repertoires in tissue are likely to differ from TCR repertoires in blood. Sharing across several donors was observed for approximately 5% of naive CD4, around 3.5% of naive CD8, about 2.5% of memory CD4, and over 0.3% of memory CD8 clonotypes. Compared with non-shared clonotypes, the clonotypes found in all four sorted-subset donors had higher generation probabilities. Rarefaction of sorted-subset datasets indicated incomplete sequencing despite the large sequencing depth.

For this chain, trimming is 9 bases at the V end and 3 bases at the J end, and the number of junction bases without a gene match is 10. The CDR1 and CDR2 encoded by the germline V gene (reference sequence) are LNHDA and SQIVND. Including cysteine and phenylalanine, the CDR3 has 14 amino acids. This entry keeps only the CDR3 DNA: 42 bases, framed from base 1. Worth noting for this clone: Its antigen specificity is not known. Per-nucleotide qualities are absent, and no much larger clonotype sits a single base away.

Using the deep immunoSEQ assay, multiplex PCR amplified TCR CDR3 regions from genomic DNA. Extracted genomic DNA from each cell subset was spread evenly across all wells of several immunoSEQ 96-well plates, with each plate serving as a replicate. For sorted subsets, 200 to 250 ng genomic DNA, equal to 25,000 to 35,000 T cell genomes, was loaded into each replicate PCR. The purified libraries were quantified using a Qubit 3.0 fluorometer, sized with a Bioanalyzer 2100, and then quantified again using the KAPA Library Quantification kit. Every immunoSEQ 96-well plate was sequenced on a dedicated single-read 150-cycle Illumina NextSeq 550 flow cell. The source study handled its data this way. Because only junctional sequences without quality scores were contained in the immunoSEQ output, filtering matching that applied to full-length reads could not be performed. To assign V/J genes and CDR3, sequences were annotated using PyIR, a Python wrapper for IgBLAST v1.9, with IMGT germline references. Reads were filtered out if the reads had weak V/J assignments (E-value above 1e-6), no CDR3, stop codons, out-of-frame junctions, or ambiguous translated residues. V3J clonotypes were defined by identical inferred V gene, J gene, and CDR3 amino acid sequence. The percentage overlap between two repertoires was calculated by dividing the number of shared unique clonotypes by the size of the smaller repertoire. Richness of each repertoire was evaluated using RTK rarefaction, the Chao1 estimator, and Recon v2.1 estimates of unobserved clonotypes. Generation probabilities for all TCRbeta clonotypes obtained by the gDNA method from several donors were computed using OLGA. Imported from immuneACCESS, the table was reduced by TCRdb to in-frame sequences with V and J called. These copies leave out some clones; in studies compared against another copy, an unresolved V gene accounts for under half, and the cause of the remainder is not known. V and J calls and clone size follow that table, whereas D and trimming were derived from the DNA. This sample is represented by millions of clones; more than 80% of them were singletons. The top ten clones comprise 0.13% to 0.15% of the sample.

Healthy HIV-negative adults with no recently reported acute infections or vaccinations were included as donors. All donors were Caucasian adults living in Nashville, Tennessee, USA. Magnetic negative selection was used to enrich CD4+ T cells, after which naive cells were positively selected on CD45RA and the negative fraction became the memory subset. Blood was obtained by leukapheresis, after which PBMCs were separated by Ficoll-Histopaque density gradient centrifugation and cryopreserved in liquid nitrogen vapor phase. Purity and quantity of every magnetically sorted T cell population were checked by analytical flow cytometry. Genomic DNA was isolated from each sorted fraction and quantified by UV absorbance on a Nanodrop 2000c.

Specimen: naive CD4+ T cells sorted from blood. The cell subset or site label for this specimen denotes: CD45RA+ positively selected. The receptor's source is a man aged 18 to 35 in good health. Here the chain combines TRBV19 and TRBJ1-2; the central 7 bases match TRBD1. The encoded CDR3 is CASRGTASDYGYTF. In nucleotides, the sequence is TGTGCCAGCCGCGGGACAGCTAGTGACTATGGCTACACCTTC. Extended through the reference TRBV19 and TRBJ1-2 proteins, this CDR3 yields the full variable domain: DGGITQSPKYLFRKEGQNVTLSCEQNLNHDAMYWYRQDPGQGLRLIYYSQIVNDFQKGDIAEGYSVSREKKESFPLTVTSAQKNPTAFYLCASRGTASDYGYTFGSGTRLTVV.